The text below deals with one TCR beta chain. PCR amplification relied on 60 Vbeta primers (plus 13 Jbeta primers). Clones were read by immunoSEQ multiplex PCR, and TCRdb kept only the in-frame ones, dropping some. The sample has about 150,000 clones, 76% seen once. This entry is derived from a study of cytomegalovirus exposure and HLA in healthy donors. The V and J ends lost 2 bases and 5 bases, in that order; junction bases with no gene match: 9. Germline CDR1 LNHDA, CDR2 SQIVND (reference sequence). The CDR3 loop spans 18 amino acids. The receptor comes from a man between 35 and 55 years old in good health and CMV-seronegative. Sequenced input: PBMCs. The chain recombines TRBV19 with TRBJ2-1; 13 bases align to TRBD2. CDR3 DNA sequence: TGTGCCAGTAGTATAACCGCCTTGACTAGCGGGAGGCACAATGAGCAGTTCTTC. Protein sequence: CASSITALTSGRHNEQFF.